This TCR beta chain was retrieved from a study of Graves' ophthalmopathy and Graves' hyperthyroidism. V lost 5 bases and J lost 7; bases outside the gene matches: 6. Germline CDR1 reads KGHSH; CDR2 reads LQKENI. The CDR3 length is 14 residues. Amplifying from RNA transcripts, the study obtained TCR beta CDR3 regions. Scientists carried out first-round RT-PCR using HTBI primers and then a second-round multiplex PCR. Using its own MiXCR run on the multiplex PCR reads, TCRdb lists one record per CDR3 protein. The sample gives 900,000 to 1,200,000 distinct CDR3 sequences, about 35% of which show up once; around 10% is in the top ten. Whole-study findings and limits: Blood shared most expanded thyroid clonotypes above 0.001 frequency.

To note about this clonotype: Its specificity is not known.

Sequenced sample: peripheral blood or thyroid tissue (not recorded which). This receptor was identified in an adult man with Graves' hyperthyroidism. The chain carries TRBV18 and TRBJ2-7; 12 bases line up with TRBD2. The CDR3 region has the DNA TGTGCCAGCTCAGCTAGCGGGAGGGCCGGAGAGCAGTACTTC. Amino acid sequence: CASSASGRAGEQYF.